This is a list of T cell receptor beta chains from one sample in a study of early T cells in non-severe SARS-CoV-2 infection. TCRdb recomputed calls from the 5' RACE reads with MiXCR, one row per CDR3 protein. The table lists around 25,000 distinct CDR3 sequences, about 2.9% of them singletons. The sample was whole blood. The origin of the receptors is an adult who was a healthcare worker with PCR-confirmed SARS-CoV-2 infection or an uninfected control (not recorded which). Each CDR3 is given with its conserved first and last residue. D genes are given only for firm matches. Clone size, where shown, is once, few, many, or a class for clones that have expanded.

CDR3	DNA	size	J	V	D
CASSLGLAGATDTQYF	TGCGCCAGCAGCTTGGGGCTAGCGGGGGCCACAGATACGCAGTATTTT	many	TRBJ2-3	TRBV5-1	TRBD2
CATRTANTEAFF	TGTGCCACTCGGACCGCGAACACTGAAGCTTTCTTT	many	TRBJ1-1	TRBV10-3	-
CASSPRDTTDTQYF	TGTGCCAGCTCACCAAGGGACACCACAGATACGCAGTATTTT	many	TRBJ2-3	TRBV18	-
CAWSVTGGASGELFF	TGTGCCTGGAGTGTAACAGGGGGTGCGTCCGGGGAGCTGTTTTTT	many	TRBJ2-2	TRBV30	TRBD1
CASSFGVRDNEQFF	TGTGCCAGCAGTTTCGGGGTACGCGACAATGAGCAGTTCTTC	many	TRBJ2-1	TRBV12-3/TRBV12-4	-
CASTRSGQGGNQPQHF	TGTGCCAGTACCCGGAGTGGTCAGGGAGGCAATCAGCCCCAGCATTTT	many	TRBJ1-5	TRBV19	-
CASSPGTGGFSTDTQYF	TGTGCCAGCAGCCCTGGGACAGGGGGATTTAGCACAGATACGCAGTATTTT	few	TRBJ2-3	TRBV7-7	TRBD1
CATRSLGLAAYQETQYF	TGTGCCACTAGAAGCCTGGGACTAGCGGCCTACCAAGAGACCCAGTACTTC	many	TRBJ2-5	TRBV15	TRBD2
CSVRDINYGYTF	TGCAGCGTTAGAGACATTAACTATGGCTACACCTTC	-	TRBJ1-2	TRBV29-1	-
CSASDRGDTQYF	TGCAGTGCGTCAGACAGGGGAGATACGCAGTATTTT	many	TRBJ2-3	TRBV20-1	TRBD1
CASSPLRGRGSNF	TGTGCCAGCTCACCACTACGGGGGCGAGGGTCGAACTTC	many	TRBJ2-4	TRBV18	-
CASSSTSGGQFSTDTQYF	TGTGCCAGCAGCTCGACTAGCGGGGGGCAATTCAGCACAGATACGCAGTATTTT	many	TRBJ2-3	TRBV7-3	TRBD2
CASSQDSLGLFNQPQHF	TGTGCCAGCAGCCAAGATTCCCTGGGGCTGTTCAATCAGCCCCAGCATTTT	many	TRBJ1-5	TRBV4-2	-
CASSRQGRETQYF	TGTGCCAGCAGTCGACAGGGGAGGGAGACCCAGTACTTC	many	TRBJ2-5	TRBV2	TRBD1
CASSYGQANYGYTF	TGTGCCAGCAGTTACGGGCAGGCTAACTATGGCTACACCTTC	many	TRBJ1-2	TRBV6-5	-
CSARQDSQETQYF	TGCAGTGCTAGGCAGGACAGCCAAGAGACCCAGTACTTC	many	TRBJ2-5	TRBV20-1	-
CSVGPGQETQYF	TGCAGCGTCGGGCCAGGTCAAGAGACCCAGTACTTC	medium-sized	TRBJ2-5	TRBV29-1	-
CASSQDFGTGTGELFF	TGCGCCAGCAGCCAAGATTTTGGGACCGGCACCGGGGAGCTGTTTTTT	many	TRBJ2-2	TRBV4-1	-
CASSEGQGGNGYTF	TGTGCCAGCAGTGAAGGGCAAGGAGGGAATGGCTACACCTTC	many	TRBJ1-2	TRBV2	-
CARRLQGSNQPQHF	TGTGCCAGAAGGCTACAGGGGAGCAATCAGCCCCAGCATTTT	medium-sized	TRBJ1-5	TRBV19	TRBD1
CASSQVSGVYNSPLHF	TGCGCCAGCAGCCAAGTTTCGGGGGTATATAATTCACCCCTCCACTTT	many	TRBJ1-6	TRBV4-1	-
CASSPWITQGLSNQPQHF	TGTGCCAGCAGCCCTTGGATTACCCAGGGCCTTAGCAATCAGCCCCAGCATTTT	many	TRBJ1-5	TRBV5-5	-